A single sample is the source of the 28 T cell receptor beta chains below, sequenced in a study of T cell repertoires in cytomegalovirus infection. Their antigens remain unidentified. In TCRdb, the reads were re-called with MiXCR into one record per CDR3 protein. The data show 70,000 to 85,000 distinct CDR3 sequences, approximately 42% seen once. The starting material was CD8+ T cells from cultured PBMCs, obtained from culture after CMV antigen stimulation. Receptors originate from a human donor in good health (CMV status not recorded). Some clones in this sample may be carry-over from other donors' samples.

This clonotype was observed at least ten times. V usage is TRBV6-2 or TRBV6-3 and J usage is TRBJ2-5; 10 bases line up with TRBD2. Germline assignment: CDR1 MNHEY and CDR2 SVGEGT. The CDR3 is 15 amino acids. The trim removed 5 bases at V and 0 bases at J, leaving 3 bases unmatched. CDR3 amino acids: CASSPGTSDQETQYF. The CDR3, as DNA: TGTGCCAGCAGTCCCGGGACTAGCGACCAAGAGACCCAGTACTTC.

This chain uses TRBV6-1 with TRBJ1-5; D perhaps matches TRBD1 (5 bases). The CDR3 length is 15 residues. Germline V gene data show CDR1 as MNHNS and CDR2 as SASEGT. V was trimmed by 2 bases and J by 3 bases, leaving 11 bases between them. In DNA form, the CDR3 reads TGTGCCAGCAGTGAAATATCAGGGAACAATCAGCCCCAGCATTTT. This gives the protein CASSEISGNNQPQHF.

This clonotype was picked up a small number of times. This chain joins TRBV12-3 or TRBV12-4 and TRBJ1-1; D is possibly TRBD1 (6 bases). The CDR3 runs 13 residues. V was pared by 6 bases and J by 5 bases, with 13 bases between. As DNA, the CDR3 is TGTGCCAGCAGCACAACAGGGAATACTGAAGCTTTCTTT. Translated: CASSTTGNTEAFF.

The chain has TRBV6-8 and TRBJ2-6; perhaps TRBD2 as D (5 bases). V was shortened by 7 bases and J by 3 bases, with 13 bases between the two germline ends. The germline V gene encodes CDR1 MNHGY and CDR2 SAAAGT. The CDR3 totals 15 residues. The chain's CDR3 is CASKIRGFGANVLTF. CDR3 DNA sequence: TGTGCCAGCAAAATACGGGGATTTGGGGCCAACGTCCTGACTTTC.

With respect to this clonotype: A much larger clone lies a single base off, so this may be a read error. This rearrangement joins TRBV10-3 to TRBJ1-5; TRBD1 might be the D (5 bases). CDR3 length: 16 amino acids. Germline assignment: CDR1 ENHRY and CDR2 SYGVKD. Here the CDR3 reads CAIRESLGVGDQPQHF. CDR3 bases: TGTGCCATCCGTGAGTCATTGGGGGTAGGGGATCAGCCCCAGCATTTT.

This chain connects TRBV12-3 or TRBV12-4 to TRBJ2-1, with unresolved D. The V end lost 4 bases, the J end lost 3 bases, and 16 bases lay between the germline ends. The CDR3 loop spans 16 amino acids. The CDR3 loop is CASSYIAELSYNEQFF. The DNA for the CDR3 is TGTGCCAGCAGTTATATCGCCGAATTGAGCTACAATGAGCAGTTCTTC.

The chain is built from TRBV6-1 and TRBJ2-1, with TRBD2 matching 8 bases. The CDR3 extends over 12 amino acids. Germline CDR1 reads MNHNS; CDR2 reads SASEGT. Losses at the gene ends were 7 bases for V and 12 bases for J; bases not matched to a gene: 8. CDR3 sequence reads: CASTKIREGQFF. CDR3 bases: TGTGCCAGCACCAAAATACGGGAGGGGCAGTTCTTC.

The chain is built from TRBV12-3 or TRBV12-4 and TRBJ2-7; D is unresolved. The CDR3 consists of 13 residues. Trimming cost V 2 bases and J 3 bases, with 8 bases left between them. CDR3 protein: CASSLFRNYEQYF. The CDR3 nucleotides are TGTGCCAGCAGTTTATTCAGGAACTACGAGCAGTACTTC.

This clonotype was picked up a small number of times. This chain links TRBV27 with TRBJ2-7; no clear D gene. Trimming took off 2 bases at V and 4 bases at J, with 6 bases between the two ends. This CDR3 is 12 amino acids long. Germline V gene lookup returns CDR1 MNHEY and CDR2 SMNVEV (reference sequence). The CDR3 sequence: CASSLNRYEQYF. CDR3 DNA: TGTGCCAGCAGTTTAAACCGTTACGAGCAGTACTTC.

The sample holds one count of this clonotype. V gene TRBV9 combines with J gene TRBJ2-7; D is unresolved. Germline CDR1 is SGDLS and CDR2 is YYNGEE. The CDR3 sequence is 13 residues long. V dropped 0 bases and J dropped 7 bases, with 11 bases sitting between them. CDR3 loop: CASSVGPTREQYF. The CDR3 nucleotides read TGTGCCAGCAGCGTAGGGCCTACCCGGGAGCAGTACTTC.

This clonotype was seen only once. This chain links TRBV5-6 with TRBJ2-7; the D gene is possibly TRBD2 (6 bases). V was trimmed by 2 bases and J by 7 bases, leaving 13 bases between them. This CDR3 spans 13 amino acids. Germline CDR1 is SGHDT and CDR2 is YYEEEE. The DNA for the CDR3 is TGTGCCAGCAGCTTTGGAGGGGCAGGGGAGCAGTACTTC. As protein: CASSFGGAGEQYF.

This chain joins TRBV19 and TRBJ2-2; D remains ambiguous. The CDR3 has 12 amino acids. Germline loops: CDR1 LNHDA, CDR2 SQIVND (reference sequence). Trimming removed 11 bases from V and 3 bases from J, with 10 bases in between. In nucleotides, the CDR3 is TGTGCCTGCCTCGGGTACACCGGGGAGCTGTTTTTT. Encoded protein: CACLGYTGELFF.

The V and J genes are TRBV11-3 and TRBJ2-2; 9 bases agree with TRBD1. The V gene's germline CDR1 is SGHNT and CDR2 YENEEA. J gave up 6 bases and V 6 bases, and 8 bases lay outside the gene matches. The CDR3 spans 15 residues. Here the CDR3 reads CASRLGQGSAGELFF. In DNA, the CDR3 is TGTGCCAGCAGGCTAGGACAGGGGTCTGCCGGGGAGCTGTTTTTT.

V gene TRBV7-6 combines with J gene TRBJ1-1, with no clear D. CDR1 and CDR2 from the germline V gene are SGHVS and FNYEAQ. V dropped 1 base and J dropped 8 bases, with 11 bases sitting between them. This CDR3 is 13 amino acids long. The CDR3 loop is CASSLGWAEEAFF. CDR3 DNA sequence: TGTGCCAGCAGCTTAGGATGGGCCGAGGAAGCTTTCTTT.

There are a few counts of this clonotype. The CDR3 DNA reads TGTGCCAGCACACGAGGCCCGCTTCGGACAGAGAACACTGAAGCTTTCTTT. Translating it yields CASTRGPLRTENTEAFF. V is TRBV7-4 and J is TRBJ1-1, with a weak D call TRBD1 (6 bases). The CDR3 has 17 amino acids. The germline V gene encodes CDR1 SGHVT and CDR2 SQSDAQ. V lost 7 bases and J lost 1, with 22 bases in between.

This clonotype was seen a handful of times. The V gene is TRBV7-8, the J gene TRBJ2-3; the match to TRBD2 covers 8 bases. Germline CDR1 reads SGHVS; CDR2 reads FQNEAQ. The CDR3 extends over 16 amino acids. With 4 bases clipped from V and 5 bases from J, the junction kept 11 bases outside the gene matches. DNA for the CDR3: TGTGCCAGCAGCTCCCTAAATAGCGGGGTGGGAGATACGCAGTATTTT. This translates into CASSSLNSGVGDTQYF.

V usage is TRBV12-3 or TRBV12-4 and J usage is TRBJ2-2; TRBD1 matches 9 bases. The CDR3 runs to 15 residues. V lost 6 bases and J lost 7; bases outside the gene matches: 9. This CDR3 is CASSPEQGAIGELFF. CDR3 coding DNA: TGTGCCAGCAGCCCAGAACAGGGGGCTATCGGGGAGCTGTTTTTT.

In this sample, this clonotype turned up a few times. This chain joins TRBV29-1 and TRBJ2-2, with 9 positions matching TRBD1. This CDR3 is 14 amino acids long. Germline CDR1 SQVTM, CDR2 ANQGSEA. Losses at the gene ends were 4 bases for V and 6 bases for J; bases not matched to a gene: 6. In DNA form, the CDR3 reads TGCAGCGTTGCGGGGACAGGGATCGCCGGGGAGCTGTTTTTT. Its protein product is CSVAGTGIAGELFF.

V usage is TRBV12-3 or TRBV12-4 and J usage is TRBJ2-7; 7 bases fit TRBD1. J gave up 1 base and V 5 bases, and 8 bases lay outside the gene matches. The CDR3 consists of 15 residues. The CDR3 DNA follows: TGTGCCAGCAGTCCCCGGGACAGATTTTCCTACGAGCAGTACTTC. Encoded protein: CASSPRDRFSYEQYF.

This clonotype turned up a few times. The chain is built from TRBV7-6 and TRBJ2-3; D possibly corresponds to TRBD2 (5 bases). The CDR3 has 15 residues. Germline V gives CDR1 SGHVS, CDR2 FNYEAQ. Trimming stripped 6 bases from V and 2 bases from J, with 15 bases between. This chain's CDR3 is CASSPTRRYTDTQYF. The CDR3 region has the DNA TGTGCCAGCAGTCCAACTAGGAGATACACAGATACGCAGTATTTT.

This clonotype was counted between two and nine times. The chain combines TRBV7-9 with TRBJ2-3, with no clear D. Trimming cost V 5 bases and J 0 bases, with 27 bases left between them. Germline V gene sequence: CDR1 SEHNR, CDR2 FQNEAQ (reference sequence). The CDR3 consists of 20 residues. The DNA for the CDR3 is TGTGCCAGCAGCCCCCCTTTTGGACGGAATCCCCTAGGTAGCACAGATACGCAGTATTTT. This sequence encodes CASSPPFGRNPLGSTDTQYF.

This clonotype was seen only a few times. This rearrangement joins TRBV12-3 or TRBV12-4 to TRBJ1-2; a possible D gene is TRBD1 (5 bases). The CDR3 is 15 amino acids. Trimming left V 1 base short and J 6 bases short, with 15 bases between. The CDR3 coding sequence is TGTGCCAGCAGTTTAGACCCCGGGACCTGGGATGGCTACACCTTC. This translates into CASSLDPGTWDGYTF.

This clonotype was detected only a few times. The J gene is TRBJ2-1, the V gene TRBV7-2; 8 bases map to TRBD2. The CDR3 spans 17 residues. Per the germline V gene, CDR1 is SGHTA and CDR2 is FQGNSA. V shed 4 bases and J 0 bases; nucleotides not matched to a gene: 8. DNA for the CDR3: TGTGCCAGCAGCTCGCCGGGAGGGGCGAACTCCTACAATGAGCAGTTCTTC. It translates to CASSSPGGANSYNEQFF.

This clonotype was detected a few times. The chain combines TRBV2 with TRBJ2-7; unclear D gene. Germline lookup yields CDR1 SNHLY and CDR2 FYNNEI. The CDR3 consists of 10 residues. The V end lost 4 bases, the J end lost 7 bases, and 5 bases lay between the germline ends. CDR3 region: CASSVYEQYF. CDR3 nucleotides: TGTGCCAGCAGTGTATATGAGCAGTACTTC. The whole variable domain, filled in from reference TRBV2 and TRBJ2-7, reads EPEVTQTPSHQVTQMGQEVILRCVPISNHLYFYWYRQILGQKVEFLVSFYNNEISEKSEIFDDQFSVERPDGSNFTLKIRSTKLEDSAMYFCASSVYEQYFGPGTRLTVT.

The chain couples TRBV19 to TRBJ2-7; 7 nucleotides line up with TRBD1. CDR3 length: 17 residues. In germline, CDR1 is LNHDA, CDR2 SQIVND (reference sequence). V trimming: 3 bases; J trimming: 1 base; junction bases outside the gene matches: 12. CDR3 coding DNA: TGTGCCAGTAGTATTGATTTGCCGATGGGACAGTCCTACGAGCAGTACTTC. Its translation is CASSIDLPMGQSYEQYF.

The CDR3: CASSQGQGSYNEQFF. CDR3 DNA: TGCGCCAGCAGCCAAGGGCAGGGTTCCTACAATGAGCAGTTCTTC. The chain carries TRBV4-3 and TRBJ2-1; TRBD1 is a possible D gene (5 bases). There are 15 residues in the CDR3. Germline assignment: CDR1 LGHNA and CDR2 YSLEER. V was shortened by 1 base and J by 1 base, with 8 bases between the two germline ends.

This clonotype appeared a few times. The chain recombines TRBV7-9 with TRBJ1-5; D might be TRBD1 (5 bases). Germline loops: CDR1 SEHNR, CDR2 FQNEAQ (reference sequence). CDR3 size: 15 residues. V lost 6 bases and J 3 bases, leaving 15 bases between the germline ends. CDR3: CASRVPSGTNQPQHF. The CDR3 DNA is TGTGCCAGCAGAGTCCCATCCGGGACCAATCAGCCCCAGCATTTT.

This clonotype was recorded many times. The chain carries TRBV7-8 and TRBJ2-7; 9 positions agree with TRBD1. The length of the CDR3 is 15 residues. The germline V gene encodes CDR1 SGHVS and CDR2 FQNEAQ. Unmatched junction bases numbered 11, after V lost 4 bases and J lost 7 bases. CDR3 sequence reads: CASSSQGALLWEQYF. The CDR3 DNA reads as TGTGCCAGCAGCTCACAGGGGGCGCTACTATGGGAGCAGTACTTC.